This TCR beta chain was observed in a study of beta chain features in type 1 diabetes. Across the whole study: Age, gender and cell yields were similar between patients and healthy donors.

Study results and limitations: At VDJ recombination sites, type 1 diabetes patients had fewer insertions and more deleted nucleotides. Researchers caution that PCR might favor shorter templates, equally among patients and controls. All four CD4+ subsets of Type 1 diabetes patients contained TCRB CDR3s that were moderately but significantly shorter. Sampled from patients, naive, central memory and Treg TCRB repertoires appeared more similar than those sampled from healthy donors.

On this clone: Antigen specificity is unknown.

The entirety of the isolated RNA underwent reverse transcription, so expressed TCRB transcripts were sequenced. Profiling relied on immunoSEQ multiplex PCR, and the TCRdb table lists in-frame clones only, not all of them. The data contain roughly 240,000 clones, 24% of them singletons. Sequencing used naive CD4+ T cells from blood. The clonotype originates from a woman aged 30 to 39 with type 1 diabetes.

The CDR3 region has the DNA TGCTCAAATCAGCCCCAGCATTTT. This codes for CSNQPQHF. This rearrangement joins TRBV29-1 to TRBJ1-5; unclear D gene. Germline CDR1 reads SQVTM; CDR2 reads ANQGSEA. This CDR3 spans 8 amino acids.